This T cell receptor (beta chain) appears in the sequencing data of a study of T cell repertoires in aging, cancer and after chemotherapy. As for the study in general: The full dataset contained around 8.2 million TCR reads.

Rearranged V-D-J TRB sequences were amplified with a mixed TRB-A/B primer pool. TCRdb re-analysed the multiplex PCR reads in MiXCR, keeping a single row per CDR3 protein. The sample lists about 6,200 distinct CDR3 sequences, roughly a quarter occurring once. With respect to this clonotype: Its antigen is currently unknown.

The study, taken as a whole, reports: Age-matched healthy donors had significantly more diverse, less clonal blood TCR repertoires than untreated cancer patients. Loss of evenness, beyond lost richness, contributed to age-related TCR diversity decline in cancer patients.

TCR beta rearrangements were amplified from peripheral blood genomic DNA. This clonotype originated in a human donor in good health. Sequencing used blood.

This chain's CDR3 is CAISESGFYYNEQFF. Here the CDR3 DNA reads TGTGCCATCAGTGAGTCTGGATTTTACTACAATGAGCAGTTCTTC. The V and J genes are TRBV10-3 and TRBJ2-1; D call uncertain. The CDR3 sequence is 15 residues long. Per the germline V gene, CDR1 is ENHRY and CDR2 is SYGVKD. V lost 0 bases to trimming and J lost 3 bases, with 9 bases between them.